This TCR beta chain derives from a study of shared clonotypes between healthy human individuals. As regards this clone: Antigen specificity is unknown.

Study observations and caveats: Few donors limited the genetic and exposure-history diversity represented.

The assay was immunoSEQ multiplex PCR, and TCRdb's table has in-frame clones only and misses some. The repertoire holds about half a million clones, with less than 80% as singletons. Every donor was a Caucasian adult from Nashville, Tennessee. The trim removed 0 bases at V and 5 bases at J, leaving 11 bases unmatched. Germline-derived CDR1 and CDR2 are SGHVS and FQNEAQ. This CDR3 has 17 residues. The receptor was derived from a woman in her thirties or forties in good health. Some clones in this sample may be carry-over from other donors' samples. J is TRBJ2-5 and V is TRBV7-8, with TRBD1 identical over 8 bases. Sample: PBMCs. The CDR3 DNA reads as TGTGCCAGCAGCTTAGCGCAAATGAGGACAGGGACGGAGACCCAGTACTTC. This encodes CASSLAQMRTGTETQYF.